The clone carrying this TCR beta chain showed up just once. The source of the sample is a study of blood T cell repertoires in COVID-19. With 3 bases clipped from V and 4 bases from J, the junction kept 6 bases outside the gene matches. CDR1 is MGHDK and CDR2 is SYGVNS in the germline V gene. CDR3 size: 15 residues. Sequencing was performed with immunoSEQ multiplex PCR; in TCRdb, only in-frame clones are kept and a portion is missing. Among about 120,000 clones listed, roughly four fifths were seen once. The TCR comes from a human donor in a cohort sampled during active COVID-19. The chain is built from TRBV25-1 and TRBJ1-2, with TRBD1 identical over 9 bases. The sequencing input was peripheral blood. The CDR3 nucleotides read TGTGCCAGCAGTGACTACAGGGGGCGAGTCTATGGCTACACCTTC. The encoded protein is CASSDYRGRVYGYTF.